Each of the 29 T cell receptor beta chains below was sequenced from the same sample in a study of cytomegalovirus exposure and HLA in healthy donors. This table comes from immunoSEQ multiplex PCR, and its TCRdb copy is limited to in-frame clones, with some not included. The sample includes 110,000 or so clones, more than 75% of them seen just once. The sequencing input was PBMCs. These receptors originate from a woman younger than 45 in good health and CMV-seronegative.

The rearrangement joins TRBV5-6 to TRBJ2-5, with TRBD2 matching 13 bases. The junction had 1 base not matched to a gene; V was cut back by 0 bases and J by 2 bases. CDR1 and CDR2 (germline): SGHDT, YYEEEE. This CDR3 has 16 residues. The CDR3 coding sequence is TGTGCCAGCAGCTTGGGGGGACTAGCGGGGCAAGAGACCCAGTACTTC. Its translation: CASSLGGLAGQETQYF.

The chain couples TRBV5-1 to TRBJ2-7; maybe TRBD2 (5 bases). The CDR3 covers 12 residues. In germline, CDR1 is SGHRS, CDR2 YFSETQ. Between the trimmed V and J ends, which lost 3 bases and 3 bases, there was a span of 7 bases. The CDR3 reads CASSWTGYEQYF. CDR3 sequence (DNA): TGCGCCAGCAGCTGGACTGGCTACGAGCAGTACTTC.

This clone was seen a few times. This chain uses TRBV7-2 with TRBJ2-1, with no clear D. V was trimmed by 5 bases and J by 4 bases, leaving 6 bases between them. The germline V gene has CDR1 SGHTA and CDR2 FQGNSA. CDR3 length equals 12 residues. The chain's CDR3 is CASSASYNEQFF. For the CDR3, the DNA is TGTGCCAGCAGCGCGAGTTACAATGAGCAGTTCTTC.

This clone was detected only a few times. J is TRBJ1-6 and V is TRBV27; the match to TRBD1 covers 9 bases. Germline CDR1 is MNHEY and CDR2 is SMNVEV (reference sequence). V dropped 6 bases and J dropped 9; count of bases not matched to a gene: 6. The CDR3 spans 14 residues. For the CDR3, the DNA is TGTGCCAGCAGGGGGACAGGGAACGGTTCACCCCTCCACTTT. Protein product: CASRGTGNGSPLHF.

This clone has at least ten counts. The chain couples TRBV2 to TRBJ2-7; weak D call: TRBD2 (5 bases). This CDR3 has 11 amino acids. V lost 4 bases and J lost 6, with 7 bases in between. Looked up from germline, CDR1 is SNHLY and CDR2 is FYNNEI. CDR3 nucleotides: TGTGCCAGCAGTGTACGGGGCGAGCAGTACTTC. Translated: CASSVRGEQYF.

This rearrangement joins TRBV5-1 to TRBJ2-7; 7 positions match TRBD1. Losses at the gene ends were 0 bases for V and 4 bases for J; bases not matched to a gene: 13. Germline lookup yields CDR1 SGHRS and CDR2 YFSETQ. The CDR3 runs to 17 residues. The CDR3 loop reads CASSLGWGGRGFYEQYF. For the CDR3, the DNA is TGCGCCAGCAGCTTGGGGTGGGGTGGCAGGGGGTTTTACGAGCAGTACTTC.

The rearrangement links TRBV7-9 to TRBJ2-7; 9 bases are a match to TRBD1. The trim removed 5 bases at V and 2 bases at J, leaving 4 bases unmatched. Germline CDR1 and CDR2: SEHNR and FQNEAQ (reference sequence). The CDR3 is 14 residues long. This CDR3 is CASSAWTGAYEQYF. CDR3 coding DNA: TGTGCCAGCAGCGCATGGACAGGGGCCTACGAGCAGTACTTC. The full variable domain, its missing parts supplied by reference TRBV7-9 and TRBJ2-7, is DTGVSQNPRHKITKRGQNVTFRCDPISEHNRLYWYRQTLGQGPEFLTYFQNEAQLEKSRLLSDRFSAERPKGSFSTLEIQRTEQGDSAMYLCASSAWTGAYEQYFGPGTRLTVT.

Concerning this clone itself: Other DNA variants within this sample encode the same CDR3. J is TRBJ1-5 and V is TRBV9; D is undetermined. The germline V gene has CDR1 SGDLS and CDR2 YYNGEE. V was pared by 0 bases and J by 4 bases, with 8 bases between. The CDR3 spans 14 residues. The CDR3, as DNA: TGTGCCAGCAGCGTAGCAGGTGGGAATCAGCCCCAGCATTTT. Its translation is CASSVAGGNQPQHF.

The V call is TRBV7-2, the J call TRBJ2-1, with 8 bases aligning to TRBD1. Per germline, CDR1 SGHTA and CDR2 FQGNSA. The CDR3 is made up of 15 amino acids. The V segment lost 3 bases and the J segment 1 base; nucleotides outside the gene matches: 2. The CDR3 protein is CASSLDRASYNEQFF. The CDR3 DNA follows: TGTGCCAGCAGCTTGGACAGGGCTTCCTACAATGAGCAGTTCTTC. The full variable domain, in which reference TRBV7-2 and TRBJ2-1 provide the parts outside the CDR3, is GAGVSQSPSNKVTEKGKDVELRCDPISGHTALYWYRQSLGQGLEFLIYFQGNSAPDKSGLPSDRFSAERTGGSVSTLTIQRTQQEDSAVYLCASSLDRASYNEQFFGPGTRLTVL.

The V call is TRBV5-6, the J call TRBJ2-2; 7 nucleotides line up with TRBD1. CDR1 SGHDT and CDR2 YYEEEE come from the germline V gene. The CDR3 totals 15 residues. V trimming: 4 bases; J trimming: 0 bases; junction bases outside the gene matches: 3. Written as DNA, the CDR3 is TGTGCCAGCAGCCAGACAGGGCCGAACACCGGGGAGCTGTTTTTT. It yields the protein CASSQTGPNTGELFF.

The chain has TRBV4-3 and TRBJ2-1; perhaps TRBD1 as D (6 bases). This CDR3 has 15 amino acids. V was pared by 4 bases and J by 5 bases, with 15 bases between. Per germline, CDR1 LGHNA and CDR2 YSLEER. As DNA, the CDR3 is TGCGCCAGCAGCCCGCTAGGGACACATCACAATGAGCAGTTCTTC. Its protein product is CASSPLGTHHNEQFF.

DNA for the CDR3: TGTGCCTGGAGTGGTTGGACAGGGGATATTGACTATGGCTACACCTTC. It encodes CAWSGWTGDIDYGYTF. The chain couples TRBV30 to TRBJ1-2, with 9 bases that match TRBD1. From germline, CDR1 is GTSNPN and CDR2 SVGIG (reference sequence). The CDR3 is 16 amino acids. Unmatched junction bases numbered 9, after V lost 1 base and J lost 3 bases.

The CDR3 sequence is CASSVDRGAKTQYF. The CDR3 nucleotides read TGTGCCAGCAGCGTAGATCGGGGGGCGAAGACCCAGTACTTC. The chain joins TRBV9 to TRBJ2-5; weak D call: TRBD2 (7 bases). Germline-derived CDR1 and CDR2 are SGDLS and YYNGEE. V lost 0 bases to trimming and J lost 6 bases, with 12 bases between them. This CDR3 region has 14 residues.

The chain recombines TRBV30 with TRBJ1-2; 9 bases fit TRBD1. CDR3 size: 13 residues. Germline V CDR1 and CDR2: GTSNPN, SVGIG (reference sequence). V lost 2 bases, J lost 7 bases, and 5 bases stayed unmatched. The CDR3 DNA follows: TGTGCCTGGAGTTTTGGGACAGGGAGTGGCTACACCTTC. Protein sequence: CAWSFGTGSGYTF.

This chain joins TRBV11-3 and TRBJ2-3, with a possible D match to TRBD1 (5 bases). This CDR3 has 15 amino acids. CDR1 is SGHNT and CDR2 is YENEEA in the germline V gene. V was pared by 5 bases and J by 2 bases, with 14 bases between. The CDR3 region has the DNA TGTGCCAGCAGCCCCCGACAGAGACCCACAGATACGCAGTATTTT. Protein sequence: CASSPRQRPTDTQYF.

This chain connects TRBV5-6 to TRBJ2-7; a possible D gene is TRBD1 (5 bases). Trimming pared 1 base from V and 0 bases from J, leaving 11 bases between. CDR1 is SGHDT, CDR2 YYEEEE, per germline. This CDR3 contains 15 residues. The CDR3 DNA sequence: TGTGCCAGCAGCTTGAGGGGTTTCAGCTCCTACGAGCAGTACTTC. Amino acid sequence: CASSLRGFSSYEQYF.

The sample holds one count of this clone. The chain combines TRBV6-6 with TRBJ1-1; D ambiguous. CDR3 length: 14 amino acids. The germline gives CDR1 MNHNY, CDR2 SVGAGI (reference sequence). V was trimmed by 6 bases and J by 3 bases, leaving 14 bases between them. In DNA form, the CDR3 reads TGTGCCAGCAGACCCGTTGGAGAGCACACTGAAGCTTTCTTT. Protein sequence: CASRPVGEHTEAFF.

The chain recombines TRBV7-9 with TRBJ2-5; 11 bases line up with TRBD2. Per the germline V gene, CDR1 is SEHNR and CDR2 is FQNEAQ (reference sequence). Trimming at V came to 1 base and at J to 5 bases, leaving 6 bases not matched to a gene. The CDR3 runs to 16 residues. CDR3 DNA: TGTGCCAGCAGCTTAGAGGTAGCGGGGGGGCAGGAGACCCAGTACTTC. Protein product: CASSLEVAGGQETQYF.

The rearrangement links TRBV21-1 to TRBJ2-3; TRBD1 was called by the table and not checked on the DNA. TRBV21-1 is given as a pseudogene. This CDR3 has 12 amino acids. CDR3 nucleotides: TGTGCCAGCAGCAAAGTTCAGGATACGCAGTATTTT. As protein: CASSKVQDTQYF.

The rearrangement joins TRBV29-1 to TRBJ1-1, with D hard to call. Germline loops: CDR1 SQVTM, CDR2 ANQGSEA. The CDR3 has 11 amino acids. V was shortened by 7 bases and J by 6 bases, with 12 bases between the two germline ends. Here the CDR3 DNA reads TGCAGCGGGTCCCCCGGGGCTGAAGCTTTCTTT. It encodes CSGSPGAEAFF.

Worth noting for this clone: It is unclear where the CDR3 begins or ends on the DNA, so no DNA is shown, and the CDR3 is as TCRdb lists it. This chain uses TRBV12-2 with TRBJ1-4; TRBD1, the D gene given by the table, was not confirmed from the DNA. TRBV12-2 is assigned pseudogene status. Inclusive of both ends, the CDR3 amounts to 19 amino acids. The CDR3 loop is CASRLVGTGTGETNEKLFF.

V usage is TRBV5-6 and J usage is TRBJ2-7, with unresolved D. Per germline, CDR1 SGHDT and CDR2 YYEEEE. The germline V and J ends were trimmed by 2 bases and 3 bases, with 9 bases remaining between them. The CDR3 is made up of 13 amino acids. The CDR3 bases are TGTGCCAGCAGCTTAGGAGTTAACTACGAGCAGTACTTC. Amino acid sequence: CASSLGVNYEQYF. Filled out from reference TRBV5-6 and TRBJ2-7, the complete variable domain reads DAGVTQSPTHLIKTRGQQVTLRCSPKSGHDTVSWYQQALGQGPQFIFQYYEEEERQRGNFPDRFSGHQFPNYSSELNVNALLLGDSALYLCASSLGVNYEQYFGPGTRLTVT.

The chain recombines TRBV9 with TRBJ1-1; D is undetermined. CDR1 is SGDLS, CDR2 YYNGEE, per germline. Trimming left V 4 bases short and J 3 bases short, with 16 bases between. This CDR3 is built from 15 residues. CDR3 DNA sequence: TGTGCCAGCAGCTGGCGGGAGGCTCCCGACACTGAAGCTTTCTTT. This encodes CASSWREAPDTEAFF.

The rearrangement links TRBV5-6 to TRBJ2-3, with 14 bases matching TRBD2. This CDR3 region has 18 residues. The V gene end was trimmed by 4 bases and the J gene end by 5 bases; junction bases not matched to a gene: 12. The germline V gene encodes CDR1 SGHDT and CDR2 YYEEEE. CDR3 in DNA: TGTGCCAGCAGCGGGGGACTAGCGGGGGACTCGTATGGAGATACGCAGTATTTT. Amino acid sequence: CASSGGLAGDSYGDTQYF.

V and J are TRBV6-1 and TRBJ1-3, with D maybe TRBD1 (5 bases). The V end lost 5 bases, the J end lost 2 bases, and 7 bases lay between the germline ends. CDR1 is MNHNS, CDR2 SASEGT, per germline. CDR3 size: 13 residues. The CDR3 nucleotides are TGTGCCAGCAGTCGGGGGACTGGAAACACCATATATTTT. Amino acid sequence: CASSRGTGNTIYF.

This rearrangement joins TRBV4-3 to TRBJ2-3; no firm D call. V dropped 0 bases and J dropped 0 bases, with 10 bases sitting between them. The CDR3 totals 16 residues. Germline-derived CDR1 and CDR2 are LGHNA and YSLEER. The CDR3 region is CASSQDFPTSTDTQYF. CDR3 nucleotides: TGCGCCAGCAGCCAAGACTTTCCTACTAGCACAGATACGCAGTATTTT.

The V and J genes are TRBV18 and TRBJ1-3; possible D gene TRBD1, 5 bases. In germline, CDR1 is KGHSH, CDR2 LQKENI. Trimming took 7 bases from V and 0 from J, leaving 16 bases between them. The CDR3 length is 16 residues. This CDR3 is CASFQVQVISGNTIYF. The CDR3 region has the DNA TGTGCCAGCTTCCAGGTACAGGTGATCTCTGGAAACACCATATATTTT.

The CDR3 DNA follows: TGTGCCATCAGTAACGTGGGGGGTAGGTACGAGCAGTACTTC. The encoded protein is CAISNVGGRYEQYF. The chain joins TRBV10-3 to TRBJ2-7; D is possibly TRBD2 (6 bases). CDR1 and CDR2 from the germline V gene are ENHRY and SYGVKD. The CDR3 extends over 14 amino acids. Trimming stripped 5 bases from V and 4 bases from J, with 15 bases between.

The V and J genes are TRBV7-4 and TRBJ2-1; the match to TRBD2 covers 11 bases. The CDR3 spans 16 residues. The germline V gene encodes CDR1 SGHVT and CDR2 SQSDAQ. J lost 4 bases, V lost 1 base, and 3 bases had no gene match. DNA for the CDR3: TGTGCCAGCAGCTTAGTCCTAGCGGGGGGTTACAATGAGCAGTTCTTC. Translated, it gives CASSLVLAGGYNEQFF.